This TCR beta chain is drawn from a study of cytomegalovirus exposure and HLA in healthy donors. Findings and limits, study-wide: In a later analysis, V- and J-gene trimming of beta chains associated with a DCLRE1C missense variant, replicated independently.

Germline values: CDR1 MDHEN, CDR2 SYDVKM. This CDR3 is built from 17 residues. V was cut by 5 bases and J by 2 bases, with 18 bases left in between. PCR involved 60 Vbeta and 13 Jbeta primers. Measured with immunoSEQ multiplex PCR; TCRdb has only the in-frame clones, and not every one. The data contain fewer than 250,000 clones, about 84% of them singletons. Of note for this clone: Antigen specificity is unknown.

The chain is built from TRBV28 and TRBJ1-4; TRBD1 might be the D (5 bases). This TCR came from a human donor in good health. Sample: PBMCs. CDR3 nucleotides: TGTGCCAGCAGTCAAGGGGCCCTCTTCGCGACTAATGAAAAACTGTTTTTT. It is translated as CASSQGALFATNEKLFF.